A selection of T cell receptor beta chains follows, all from one sample in a study of regulatory and conventional T cells in RAG deficiency. The table came from immunoSEQ multiplex PCR; TCRdb's copy has only in-frame clones and leaves some out. This repertoire shows around 37,000 clones, about 91% found once; its top ten account for 12% to 15%. These data also featured in a second study, about regulatory T cells.

The sequenced material came from CD8+ T cells sorted from blood. The receptor set was obtained from a human donor in good health. The CDR3 runs from the conserved cysteine through the conserved F or W.

TRBV10-2	CASSEWGVEAFF
TRBV4-1	CASSQEGVRETDTQYF
TRBV5-1	CASSRGTSEETQYF
TRBV5-5	CASSLIAGAYEQYF
TRBV5-4	CASSRVFGEAFF
TRBV27	CASSAGQGLYEQYF
TRBV7-2	CASTSGGPGTQYF
TRBV7-8	CASSFRDPYEQYF
TRBV19	CASSTSRTADTQYF
TRBV4-1	CASSPLAGVYNEQFF
TRBV19	CASSMVQSYNSPLHF
TRBV11-3	CASSLSTDTQYF
TRBV7-3	CASSLSAGMNTEAFF
TRBV27	CASSLSSRGDASYEQYF
TRBV11-3	CASSLGRLAGAGELFF
TRBV7-8	CASSLGTSGGSSYEQYF
TRBV18	CASSPRTGYLGEQFF
TRBV30	CAWSVQGPGGYTF
TRBV7-9	CASSSREHLSIHEQYF
TRBV6-1	CASTFRGHYEQYF
TRBV14	CASSQGPGGQETQYF
TRBV28	CASSTNPRGGGGYTF
TRBV11-2	CASRDLGDNEQFF
TRBV6-8	CASREGLAYEQYF
TRBV10-1	CASSESDPRNSPLHF
TRBV27	CASSSGAPDSGNTIYF
TRBV5-6	CASSISRDSATNEKLFF
TRBV7-6	CASSPLSRTDDTNTEAFF